This TCR beta chain is from a study of beta chain features in type 1 diabetes. Overall study findings and caveats: Type 1 diabetes patients had moderately but significantly shorter TCRB CDR3s in all four CD4+ subsets. cDNA-based reads could over-represent cells with high TCR expression.

Sampling consisted of one heparinised blood draw per donor, averaging around 100 mL. Sorting based on CD45RO/CCR7/CD25/CD127/CD95/CD27 separated CD4+ naive, central memory, regulatory and stem cell-like memory cells. Every isolated RNA sample was fully reverse transcribed, so sequencing captured expressed TCRB transcripts. Clones were sequenced by immunoSEQ multiplex PCR, and TCRdb holds only the in-frame ones, with some missing. The sample lists a few hundred thousand clones; 8% to 10% were seen once. Regarding this clone: As yet, its antigen is unknown.

V dropped 4 bases and J dropped 0 bases, with 18 bases sitting between them. The germline V gene encodes CDR1 LGHNA and CDR2 YSLEER. CDR3 length: 17 residues. The V and J genes are TRBV4-3 and TRBJ1-2; D might be TRBD1 (5 bases). This receptor was obtained from a young man with type 1 diabetes. The sequencing input was central memory CD4+ T cells from blood. CDR3 nucleotide sequence: TGCGCCAGCAGCCCTTATATCGTAGGGGCCGCTAACTATGGCTACACCTTC. Protein sequence: CASSPYIVGAANYGYTF.